The subject of this entry is one TCR beta chain. Its antigen is undetermined. The data belong to a study of cytomegalovirus exposure and HLA in healthy donors. V was cut by 0 bases and J by 2 bases, with 13 bases left in between. The germline V gene has CDR1 SQVTM and CDR2 ANQGSEA. This CDR3 region has 15 residues. PCR involved 60 Vbeta and 13 Jbeta primers. Here immunoSEQ multiplex PCR was the method, and the copy in TCRdb shows in-frame clones only, minus some. Among over 150,000 clones, 65% to 80% were seen once, and the ten largest hold roughly 2.8%. Overall study results and limits: Cytomegalovirus status, reportedly, was diagnosed with high specificity and sensitivity by the classifier.

V usage is TRBV29-1 and J usage is TRBJ1-2; the D gene is possibly TRBD1 (5 bases). The sample was PBMCs. This TCR came from a man younger than 30 in good health and CMV-seronegative. The CDR3 region is CSVEDFSAGNYGYTF. CDR3 in DNA: TGCAGCGTTGAAGATTTTTCGGCAGGGAACTATGGCTACACCTTC.